The 18 T cell receptor beta chains below were found in one sample sequenced in a study of CD8 T cells in ankylosing spondylitis. TCRdb called the 5' RACE reads again in MiXCR, with one record for every CDR3 protein. The sample has just under 350,000 distinct CDR3 sequences, over 12% seen once. The sequenced sample consisted of blood, either unsorted or a sorted T cell fraction (not recorded which). All receptors come from a male donor with ankylosing spondylitis or in good health (not recorded which).

In this sample, this clonotype turned up a few times. The CDR3 loop is CASSGLSLGNTGELFF. The DNA of the CDR3 is TGTGCCAGCAGCGGACTATCCCTGGGGAACACCGGGGAGCTGTTTTTT. This chain uses TRBV2 with TRBJ2-2; D perhaps matches TRBD2 (6 bases). The CDR3 spans 16 residues. V was clipped by 6 bases and J by 1 base, with 15 bases between them. Germline V gene lookup returns CDR1 SNHLY and CDR2 FYNNEI.

V and J are TRBV27 and TRBJ2-2; TRBD2 is a possible D gene (6 bases). CDR3 length: 16 amino acids. Trimming left V 11 bases short and J 2 bases short, with 21 bases between. Germline lookup yields CDR1 MNHEY and CDR2 SMNVEV (reference sequence). Written as DNA, the CDR3 is TGTGCCGCGTCGGGCGGGGATACATTAAACACCGGGGAGCTGTTTTTT. Encoded protein: CAASGGDTLNTGELFF.

The chain carries TRBV12-3 or TRBV12-4 and TRBJ1-4; 7 bases agree with TRBD1. CDR3 length: 15 residues. V was clipped by 4 bases and J by 8 bases; unmatched bases: 10. The CDR3 here is CASSSRTGGGEKLFF. The CDR3 nucleotides read TGTGCCAGCAGTTCCCGGACAGGAGGAGGAGAAAAACTGTTTTTT.

This clonotype was observed many times. This sequence joins TRBV5-1 and TRBJ2-1; possibly TRBD2 for D (5 bases). Trimming took 0 bases from V and 7 from J, leaving 14 bases between them. CDR1 and CDR2 (germline): SGHRS, YFSETQ. There are 15 residues in the CDR3. Here the CDR3 reads CASSLAVGSLNEQFF. As DNA, the CDR3 is TGCGCCAGCAGCTTGGCCGTGGGGAGTTTGAATGAGCAGTTCTTC.

This clonotype was counted between two and nine times. V usage is TRBV25-1 and J usage is TRBJ2-2; D call uncertain. V shed 4 bases and J shed 8 bases, with 14 bases lying between them. Germline CDR1 and CDR2: MGHDK and SYGVNS. CDR3 length: 14 amino acids. For the CDR3, the DNA is TGTGCCAGCAGTGCGGACCGACGTGGAGGGGAGCTGTTTTTT. Its translation is CASSADRRGGELFF.

V and J are TRBV5-6 and TRBJ2-2; D ambiguous. V gave up 1 base and J gave up 1 base, with 5 bases separating them. The CDR3 consists of 14 residues. The V gene's germline CDR1 is SGHDT and CDR2 YYEEEE. The CDR3 DNA is TGTGCCAGCAGCTTGAGAGAGAACACCGGGGAGCTGTTTTTT. Protein sequence: CASSLRENTGELFF.

This clonotype has only a few counts. V gene TRBV11-2 combines with J gene TRBJ2-7; 15 bases are a match to TRBD2. This CDR3 has 16 residues. CDR1 and CDR2 (germline): SGHAT, FQNNGV. Trimming took 5 bases from V and 4 from J; bases not matched to a gene: 6. In DNA, the CDR3 is TGTGCCAGCAGCGTCGGGACTAGCGGGAGGACTTACGAGCAGTACTTC. Translated: CASSVGTSGRTYEQYF.

This sequence joins TRBV5-1 and TRBJ2-1, with 10 nucleotides matching TRBD1. Germline CDR1 reads SGHRS; CDR2 reads YFSETQ. With 5 bases clipped from V and 6 bases from J, the junction kept 11 bases outside the gene matches. The CDR3 runs to 16 residues. In DNA form, the CDR3 reads TGCGCCAGCAGTTCTCAAGCATGGACAGGGGGCAATGAGCAGTTCTTC. It is translated as CASSSQAWTGGNEQFF.

This clonotype was seen a single time. The chain links TRBV6-1 to TRBJ2-4; unclear D gene. Trimming left V 6 bases short and J 0 bases short, with 9 bases between. This CDR3 has 14 amino acids. The germline gives CDR1 MNHNS, CDR2 SASEGT. This chain's CDR3 is CASRESGAKNIQYF. The CDR3 DNA follows: TGTGCCAGCAGGGAGAGTGGAGCCAAAAACATTCAGTACTTC.

This chain uses TRBV27 with TRBJ2-5; 7 bases match TRBD1. Looked up from germline, CDR1 is MNHEY and CDR2 is SMNVEV (reference sequence). The V and J ends lost 9 bases and 2 bases, in that order; junction bases with no gene match: 9. The CDR3 is 14 residues long. CDR3 in DNA: TGTGCCAGTAGCCGGGACAGCCGGCAAGAGACCCAGTACTTC. Its protein product is CASSRDSRQETQYF.

In its sample, this clonotype was seen a few times. The J gene is TRBJ2-3, the V gene TRBV2, with 9 bases fitting TRBD2. The CDR3 runs to 15 residues. With 0 bases clipped from V and 5 bases from J, the junction kept 3 bases outside the gene matches. Per germline, CDR1 SNHLY and CDR2 FYNNEI. The CDR3 sequence: CASSEALSGGDTQYF. CDR3 in DNA: TGTGCCAGCAGTGAAGCGCTTAGCGGGGGAGATACGCAGTATTTT. Filled out from reference TRBV2 and TRBJ2-3, the complete variable domain reads EPEVTQTPSHQVTQMGQEVILRCVPISNHLYFYWYRQILGQKVEFLVSFYNNEISEKSEIFDDQFSVERPDGSNFTLKIRSTKLEDSAMYFCASSEALSGGDTQYFGPGTRLTVL.

This clonotype appeared many times. The CDR3 protein is CASSLRGYQPQHF. DNA for the CDR3: TGTGCCAGCAGTTTACGGGGATATCAGCCCCAGCATTTT. J is TRBJ1-5 and V is TRBV12-3 or TRBV12-4; no firm D call. Trimming removed 2 bases at V and 5 bases at J, with 7 bases between. The CDR3 runs to 13 residues.

The genes are TRBV5-1 and TRBJ1-5; tentatively, D is TRBD1 (5 bases). CDR3 size: 16 residues. Per germline, CDR1 SGHRS and CDR2 YFSETQ. V shed 3 bases and J shed 2 bases, with 15 bases lying between them. The chain's CDR3 is CASSSDGGDGNQPQHF. The CDR3 DNA sequence: TGCGCCAGCAGCTCCGACGGGGGGGATGGCAATCAGCCCCAGCATTTT.

This chain links TRBV3-1 with TRBJ2-7; D is perhaps TRBD1 or TRBD2 (6 bases each). Germline V CDR1 and CDR2: LGHDT, YNNKEL (reference sequence). V was trimmed by 3 bases and J by 6 bases, leaving 15 bases between them. The CDR3 runs to 14 residues. CDR3 sequence (DNA): TGTGCCAGCAGCCAGGGGGGCACACACGGCGAGCAGTACTTC. Translation gives CASSQGGTHGEQYF.

V usage is TRBV19 and J usage is TRBJ2-2; D gene ambiguous. Per germline, CDR1 LNHDA and CDR2 SQIVND (reference sequence). The CDR3 consists of 12 residues. With 3 bases removed from V and 6 bases from J, the gap between germline ends came to 5 bases. CDR3 coding DNA: TGTGCCAGTAGTATGCCCCCCGGGGAGCTGTTTTTT. Protein: CASSMPPGELFF.

The chain uses TRBV27 and TRBJ2-1; D is perhaps TRBD1 (6 bases). This CDR3 comprises 13 residues. Trimming removed 6 bases at V and 6 bases at J, with 12 bases between. Germline-derived CDR1 and CDR2 are MNHEY and SMNVEV (reference sequence). The DNA for the CDR3 is TGTGCCAGCAGAGGGGGTGGGGGCAATGAGCAGTTCTTC. Amino acid sequence: CASRGGGGNEQFF.

In its sample, this clonotype was seen once. The chain joins TRBV12-3 or TRBV12-4 to TRBJ2-5, with D uncertain. The CDR3 is 13 residues long. V gave up 3 bases and J gave up 7 bases, with 12 bases separating them. CDR3 protein: CASSLARDGTQYF. The DNA of the CDR3 is TGTGCCAGCAGTTTGGCACGCGACGGGACCCAGTACTTC.

This chain links TRBV20-1 with TRBJ2-2; D perhaps matches TRBD1 (6 bases). Trimming shortened V by 1 base and J by 5 bases, and 11 bases separated the two germline ends. Germline CDR1 reads DFQATT; CDR2 reads SNEGSKA (reference sequence). The CDR3 has 14 amino acids. The CDR3 reads CSARVKQGTGELFF. CDR3 nucleotides: TGCAGTGCTAGAGTGAAACAGGGAACCGGGGAGCTGTTTTTT.